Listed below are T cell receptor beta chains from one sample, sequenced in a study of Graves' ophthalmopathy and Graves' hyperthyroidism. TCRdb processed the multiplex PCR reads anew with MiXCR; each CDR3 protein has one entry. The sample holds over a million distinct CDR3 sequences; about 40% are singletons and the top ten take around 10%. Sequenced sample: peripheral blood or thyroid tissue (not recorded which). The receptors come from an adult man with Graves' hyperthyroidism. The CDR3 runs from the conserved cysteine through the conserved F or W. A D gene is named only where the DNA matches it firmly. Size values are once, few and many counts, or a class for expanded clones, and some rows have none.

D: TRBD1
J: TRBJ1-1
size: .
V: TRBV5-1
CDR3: CASSLGAGGSEAFF
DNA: TGCGCCAGCAGCTTGGGAGCAGGGGGCTCTGAAGCTTTCTTT

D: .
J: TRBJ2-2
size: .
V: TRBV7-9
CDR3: CASSFGTPNTGELFF
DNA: TGTGCCAGCAGCTTCGGGACTCCTAACACCGGGGAGCTGTTTTTT

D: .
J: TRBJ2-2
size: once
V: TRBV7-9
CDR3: CAIMTNRAGELFF
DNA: TGTGCCATTATGACTAACCGTGCCGGGGAGTTGTTTTTT

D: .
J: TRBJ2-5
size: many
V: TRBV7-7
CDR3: CASSLGRARQETQYF
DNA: TGTGCCAGCAGCTTAGGTCGTGCCAGGCAAGAGACCCAGTACTTC

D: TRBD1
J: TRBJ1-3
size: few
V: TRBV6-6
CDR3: CASTGQGGNTIYF
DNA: TGTGCCAGCACCGGACAGGGAGGAAACACCATATATTTT

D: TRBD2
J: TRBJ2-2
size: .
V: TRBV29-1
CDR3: CSAGLVSNTGELSW
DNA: TGCAGCGCCGGACTAGTCTCGAACACCGGGGAGCTGTCTTGG

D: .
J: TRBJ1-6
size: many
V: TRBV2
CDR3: CASSSIREGIYNSPLHF
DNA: TGTGCCAGCAGTTCTATCCGAGAGGGAATCTATAATTCACCCCTCCACTTT

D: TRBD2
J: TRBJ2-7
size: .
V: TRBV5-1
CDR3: CASSFHLTRTSSRIYEQYF
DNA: TGCGCCAGCAGCTTCCATCTGACAAGGACTAGTAGTCGTATCTACGAGCAGTACTTC

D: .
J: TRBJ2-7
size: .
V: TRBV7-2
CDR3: CASITRHEQYF
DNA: TGTGCCAGCATAACACGGCACGAGCAGTACTTC

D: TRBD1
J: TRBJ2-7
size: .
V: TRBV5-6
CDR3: CASAGQGEREQYF
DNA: TGTGCCAGCGCTGGACAGGGAGAGAGGGAGCAGTACTTC

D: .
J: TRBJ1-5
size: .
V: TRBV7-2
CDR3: CASSPIESPPQHF
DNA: TGTGCCAGCAGCCCGATCGAGAGTCCTCCCCAGCATTTT

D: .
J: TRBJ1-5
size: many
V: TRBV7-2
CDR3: CASSLFGQGDQPQHF
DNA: TGTGCCAGCAGCTTATTCGGGCAGGGTGATCAGCCCCAGCATTTT

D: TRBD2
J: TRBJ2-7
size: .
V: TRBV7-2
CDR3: CASSAAGLAGAYEQYF
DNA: TGTGCCAGCAGCGCGGCCGGACTAGCGGGAGCCTACGAGCAGTACTTC

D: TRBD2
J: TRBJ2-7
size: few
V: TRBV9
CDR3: CASSPDATGLAGEKQYF
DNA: TGTGCCAGCAGCCCTGACGCTACGGGACTAGCGGGAGAGAAGCAGTACTTC

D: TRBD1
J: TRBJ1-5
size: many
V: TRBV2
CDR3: CASTFNRDRIRQPQHF
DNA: TGTGCCAGCACCTTTAACCGGGACAGGATCCGTCAGCCCCAGCATTTT

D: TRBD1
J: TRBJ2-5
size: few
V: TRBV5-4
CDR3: CASSRDRLGEAQYF
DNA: TGTGCCAGCAGCCGGGACAGGTTGGGGGAGGCCCAGTACTTC

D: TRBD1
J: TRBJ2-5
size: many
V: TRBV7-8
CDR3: CASSLGTGGGETQYF
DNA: TGTGCCAGCAGCTTAGGGACAGGGGGCGGAGAGACCCAGTACTTC

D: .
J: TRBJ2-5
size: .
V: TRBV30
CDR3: CAWSVPPGTAYF
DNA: TGTGCCTGGAGTGTACCCCCCGGGACCGCGTACTTC

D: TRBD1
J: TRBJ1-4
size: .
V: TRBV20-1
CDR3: CSARGAGTGSNPPNEKLFF
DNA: TGCAGTGCTAGAGGGGCCGGGACAGGGAGCAATCCTCCTAATGAAAAACTGTTTTTT

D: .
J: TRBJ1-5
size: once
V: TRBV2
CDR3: CASSFSQGSGQPQHF
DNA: TGTGCCAGCAGTTTTTCACAGGGATCCGGGCAGCCCCAGCATTTT

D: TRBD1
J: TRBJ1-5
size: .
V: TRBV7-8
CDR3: CASCPGQGYQPQHF
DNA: TGTGCCAGCTGCCCGGGACAGGGGTACCAGCCCCAGCATTTT

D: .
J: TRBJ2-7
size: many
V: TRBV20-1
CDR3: CSASPAYEQYF
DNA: TGCAGTGCTAGTCCAGCCTACGAGCAGTACTTC

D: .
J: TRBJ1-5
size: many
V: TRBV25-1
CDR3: CASSEGQAGNQPQHF
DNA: TGTGCCAGCAGTGAGGGGCAGGCCGGCAATCAGCCCCAGCATTTT

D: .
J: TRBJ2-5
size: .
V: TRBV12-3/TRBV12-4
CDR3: CASSPRPQIQETQYF
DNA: TGTGCCAGCAGCCCCCGACCCCAAATACAAGAGACCCAGTACTTC

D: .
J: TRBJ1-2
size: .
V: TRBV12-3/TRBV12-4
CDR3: CASSGLKGFKDGYTF
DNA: TGTGCCAGCAGCGGGCTCAAAGGGTTTAAGGATGGCTACACCTTC

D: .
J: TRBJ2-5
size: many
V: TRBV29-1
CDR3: CSHSGGAGEETQYF
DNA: TGCAGCCACTCTGGGGGGGCCGGAGAAGAGACCCAGTACTTC

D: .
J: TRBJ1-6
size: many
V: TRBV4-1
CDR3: CASSPRQSESPLHF
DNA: TGCGCCAGCAGCCCTCGCCAGTCAGAGTCACCCCTCCACTTT

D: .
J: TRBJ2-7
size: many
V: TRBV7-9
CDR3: CASSSRRGPYEQYF
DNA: TGTGCCAGCAGCTCAAGGAGAGGGCCCTACGAGCAGTACTTC

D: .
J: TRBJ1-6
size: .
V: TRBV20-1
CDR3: CSASTAAESPLHF
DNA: TGCAGTGCATCCACGGCGGCTGAGTCACCCCTCCACTTT

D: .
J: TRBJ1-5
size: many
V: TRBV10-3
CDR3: CAISDRVDQPQHF
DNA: TGTGCCATCAGTGACAGGGTTGATCAGCCCCAGCATTTT

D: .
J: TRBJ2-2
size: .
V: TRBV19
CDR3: CASSIYRSAGELFF
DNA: TGTGCCAGTAGTATCTACAGGAGCGCCGGGGAGCTGTTTTTT

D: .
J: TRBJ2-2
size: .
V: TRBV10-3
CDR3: CAISSGLNTGELFF
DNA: TGTGCCATCAGTTCGGGACTGAACACCGGGGAGCTGTTTTTT

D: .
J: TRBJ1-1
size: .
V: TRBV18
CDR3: CASSPPRRLEAFF
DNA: TGTGCCAGCTCACCTCCCCGACGCCTAGAAGCTTTCTTT

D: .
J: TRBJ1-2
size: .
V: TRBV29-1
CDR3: CSVEDRGTSSGKDGYTF
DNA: TGCAGCGTTGAAGATCGGGGAACGAGCTCTGGAAAAGATGGCTACACCTTC

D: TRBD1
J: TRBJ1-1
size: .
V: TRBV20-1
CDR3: CSARVGTGGPSRAFF
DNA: TGCAGTGCTAGAGTCGGGACAGGGGGCCCATCCCGGGCTTTCTTT

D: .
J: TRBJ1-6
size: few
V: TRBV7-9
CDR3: CASSLDISPLHF
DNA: TGTGCCAGCAGCCTAGACATTTCACCCCTCCACTTT

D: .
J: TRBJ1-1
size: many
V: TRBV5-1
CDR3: CASSRTPTENTEAFF
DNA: TGCGCCAGCAGCAGGACCCCAACAGAGAACACTGAAGCTTTCTTT

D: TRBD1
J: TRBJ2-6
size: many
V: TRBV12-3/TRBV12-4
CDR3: CASRQGQGSGANVLTF
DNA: TGTGCCAGCAGACAGGGACAGGGGTCTGGGGCCAACGTCCTGACTTTC

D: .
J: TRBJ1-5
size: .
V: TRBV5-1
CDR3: CASSVGLATDQPQHF
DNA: TGCGCCAGCAGCGTAGGACTAGCGACGGATCAGCCCCAGCATTTT

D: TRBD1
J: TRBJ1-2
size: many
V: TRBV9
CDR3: CASSADRDGYTF
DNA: TGTGCCAGCAGCGCGGACAGGGACGGCTACACCTTC

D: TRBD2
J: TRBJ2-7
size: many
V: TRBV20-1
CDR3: CSARASGGSLSSYEQYF
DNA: TGCAGTGCTAGAGCTAGCGGGGGGTCTCTCTCCTCCTACGAGCAGTACTTC

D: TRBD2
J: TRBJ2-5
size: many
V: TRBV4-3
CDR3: CASSQIAGRETQYF
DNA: TGCGCCAGCAGCCAAATAGCGGGGCGAGAGACCCAGTACTTC

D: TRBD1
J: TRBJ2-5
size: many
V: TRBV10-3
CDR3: CAISERTGRQETQYF
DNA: TGTGCCATCAGTGAGAGGACAGGGCGACAAGAGACCCAGTACTTC

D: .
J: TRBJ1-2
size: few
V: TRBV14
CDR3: CASSQDGGGDGYTF
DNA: TGTGCCAGCAGCCAAGATGGGGGGGGCGACGGCTACACCTTC

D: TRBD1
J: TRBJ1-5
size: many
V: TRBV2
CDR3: CASSDDRGRQPQHF
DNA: TGTGCCAGCAGTGACGACAGGGGGCGACAGCCCCAGCATTTT

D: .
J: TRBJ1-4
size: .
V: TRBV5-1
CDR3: CASSPGTAGGKLFF
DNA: TGCGCCAGCAGCCCGGGGACGGCCGGTGGGAAACTGTTTTTT

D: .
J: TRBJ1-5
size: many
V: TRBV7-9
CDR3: CASSPTANQPQHF
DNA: TGTGCCAGCAGCCCGACAGCAAATCAGCCCCAGCATTTT

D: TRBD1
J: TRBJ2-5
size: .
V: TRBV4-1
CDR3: CASSQPADRLIKKTQYF
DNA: TGCGCCAGCAGCCAACCCGCGGACAGGTTGATTAAGAAGACCCAGTACTTC

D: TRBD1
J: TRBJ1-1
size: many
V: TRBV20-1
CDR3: CSARGQGARNTEAFF
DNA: TGCAGTGCCCGAGGACAGGGGGCAAGGAACACTGAAGCTTTCTTT

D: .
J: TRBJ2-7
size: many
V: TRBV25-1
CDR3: CASSGIIGLGEQYF
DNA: TGTGCCAGCAGTGGAATAATTGGTCTAGGCGAGCAGTACTTC

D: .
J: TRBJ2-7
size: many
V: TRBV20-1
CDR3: CSARERTLGDYEQYF
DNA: TGCAGTGCTAGAGAGCGGACGCTCGGAGACTACGAGCAGTACTTC

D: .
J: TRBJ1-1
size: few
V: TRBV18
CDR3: CASSPNKDTEAFF
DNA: TGTGCCAGCTCACCGAATAAGGACACTGAAGCTTTCTTT

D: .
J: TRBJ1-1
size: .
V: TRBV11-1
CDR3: CASREPDSEAFF
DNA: TGTGCCAGCAGAGAACCGGACAGCGAAGCTTTCTTT